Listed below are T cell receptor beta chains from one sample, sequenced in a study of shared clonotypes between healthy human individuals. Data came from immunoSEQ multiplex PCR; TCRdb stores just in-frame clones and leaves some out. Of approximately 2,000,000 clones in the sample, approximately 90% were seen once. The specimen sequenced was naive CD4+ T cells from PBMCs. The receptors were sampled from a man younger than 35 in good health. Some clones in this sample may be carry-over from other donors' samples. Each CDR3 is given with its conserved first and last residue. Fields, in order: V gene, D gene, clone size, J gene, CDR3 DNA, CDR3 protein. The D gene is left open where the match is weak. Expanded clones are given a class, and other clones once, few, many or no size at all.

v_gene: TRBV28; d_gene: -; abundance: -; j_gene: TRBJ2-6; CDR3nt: TGTGCCAGCAGTTTCTCGACCTCTGGGGCCAACGTCCTGACTTTC; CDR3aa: CASSFSTSGANVLTF
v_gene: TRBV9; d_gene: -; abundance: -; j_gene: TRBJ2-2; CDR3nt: TGTGCCAGCAGCGTAGATGGGGGCTATGCCGGGGAGCTGTTTTTT; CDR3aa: CASSVDGGYAGELFF
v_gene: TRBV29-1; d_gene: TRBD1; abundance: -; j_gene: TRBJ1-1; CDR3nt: TGCAGCGTGCCGACAGGGACCACTGAAGCTTTCTTT; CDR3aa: CSVPTGTTEAFF
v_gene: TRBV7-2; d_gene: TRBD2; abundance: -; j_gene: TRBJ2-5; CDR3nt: TGTGCCAGCACGGGAGGCGCCACTTTTGGGGACCAGTACTTC; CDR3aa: CASTGGATFGDQYF
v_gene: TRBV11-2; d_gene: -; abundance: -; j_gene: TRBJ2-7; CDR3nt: TGTGCCAGCAGCCTCGTGCGGACAAAAGACTACGAGCAGTACTTC; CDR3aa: CASSLVRTKDYEQYF
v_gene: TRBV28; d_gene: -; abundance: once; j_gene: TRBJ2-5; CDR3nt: TGTGCCAGCAGTTCTGCGGGGCAAGAGACCCAGTACTTC; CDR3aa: CASSSAGQETQYF
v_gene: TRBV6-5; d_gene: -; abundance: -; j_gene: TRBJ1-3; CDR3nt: TGTGCCAGCAGAGAACAGGTCTCTGGAAACACCATATATTTT; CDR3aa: CASREQVSGNTIYF
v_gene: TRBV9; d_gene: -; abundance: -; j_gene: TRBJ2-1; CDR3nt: TGTGCCAGCAGCGTAGACGGGACTCTCTCCTACAATGAGCAGTTCTTC; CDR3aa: CASSVDGTLSYNEQFF
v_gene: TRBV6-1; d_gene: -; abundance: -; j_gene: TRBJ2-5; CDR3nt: TGTGCCAGCAGTGAAGTCGGCAGGGGGGCGATCCAAGAGACCCAGTACTTC; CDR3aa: CASSEVGRGAIQETQYF
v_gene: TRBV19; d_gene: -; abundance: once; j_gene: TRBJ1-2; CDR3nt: TGTGCCAGTAGTATGGGTGATTGGCGGGACTATGGCTACACCTTC; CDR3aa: CASSMGDWRDYGYTF
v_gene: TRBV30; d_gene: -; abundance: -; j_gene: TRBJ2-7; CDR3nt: TGTGCCTGGAGTGTATGGGTCACCCGGCTAGGGGACGAGCAGTACTTC; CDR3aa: CAWSVWVTRLGDEQYF
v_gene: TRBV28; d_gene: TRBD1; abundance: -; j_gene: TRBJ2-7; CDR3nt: TGTGCCAGCCTGTCGGGACAGGACTACGAGCAGTACTTC; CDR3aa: CASLSGQDYEQYF
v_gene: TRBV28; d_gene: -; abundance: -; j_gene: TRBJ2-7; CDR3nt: TGTGCCAGCAGCCCCCGGCCGGGGTACGCTTGTGACTTC; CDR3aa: CASSPRPGYACDF
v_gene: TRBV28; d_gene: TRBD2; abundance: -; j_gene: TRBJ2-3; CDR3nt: TGTGCCAGCAGCCTCCTAGCGGATATTAGCACAGATACGCAGTATTTT; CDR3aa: CASSLLADISTDTQYF
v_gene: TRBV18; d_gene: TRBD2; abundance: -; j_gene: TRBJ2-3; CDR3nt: TGTGCCAGCTCACCTATAGCGGGAAGCACAGATACGCAGTATTTT; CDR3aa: CASSPIAGSTDTQYF
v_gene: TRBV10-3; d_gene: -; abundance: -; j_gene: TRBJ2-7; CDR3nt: TGTGCCATCAGTGTAGGCCAGACCTCCTACGAGCAGTACTTC; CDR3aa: CAISVGQTSYEQYF
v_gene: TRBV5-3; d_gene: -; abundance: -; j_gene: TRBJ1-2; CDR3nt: TGTGCCAGAAGCTTGGTTTCGGGGGGCGGCTACACCTTC; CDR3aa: CARSLVSGGGYTF
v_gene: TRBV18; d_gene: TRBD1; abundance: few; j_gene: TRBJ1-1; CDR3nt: TGTGCCAGCTCACCAAGAGGACAGGGCAGATGGAACACTGAAGCTTTCTTT; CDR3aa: CASSPRGQGRWNTEAFF
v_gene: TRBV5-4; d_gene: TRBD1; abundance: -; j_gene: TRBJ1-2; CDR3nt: TGTGCCAGCAGCTCACCTGCTAGGACAGGAAACTATGGCTACACCTTC; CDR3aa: CASSSPARTGNYGYTF
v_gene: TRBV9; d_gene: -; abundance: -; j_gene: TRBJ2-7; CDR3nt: TGTGCCAGCAGCGCCCGCGGAGGGAACTCCTACGAGCAGTACTTC; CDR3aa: CASSARGGNSYEQYF
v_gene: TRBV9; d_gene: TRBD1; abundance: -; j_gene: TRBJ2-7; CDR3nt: TGTGCCAGCCAAAAGGGACAGGGATCCTACGAGCAGTACTTC; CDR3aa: CASQKGQGSYEQYF
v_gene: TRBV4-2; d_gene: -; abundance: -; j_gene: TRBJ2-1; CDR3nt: TGTGCCAGCAGCCAAGCTGACAGCTCCTACAATGAGCAGTTCTTC; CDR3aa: CASSQADSSYNEQFF
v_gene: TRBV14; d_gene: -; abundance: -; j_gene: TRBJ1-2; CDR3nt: TGTGCCAGCAGCCAAGGGCCGGCCGGCTACACCTTC; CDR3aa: CASSQGPAGYTF
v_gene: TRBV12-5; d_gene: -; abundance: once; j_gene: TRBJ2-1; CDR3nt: TGTGCTAGTGGTTTTACTGAGACCAATGAGCAGTTCTTC; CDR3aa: CASGFTETNEQFF
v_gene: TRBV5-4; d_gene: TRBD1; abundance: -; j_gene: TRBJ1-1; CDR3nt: TGTGCCAGCAGCTCCCGCGACAGGGGGCGAAGTGAAGCTTTCTTT; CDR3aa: CASSSRDRGRSEAFF
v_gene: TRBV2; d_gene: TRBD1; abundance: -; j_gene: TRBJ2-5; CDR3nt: TGTGCCAGCAGTCTTACAGGGGTTAGAGAGACCCAGTACTTC; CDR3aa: CASSLTGVRETQYF
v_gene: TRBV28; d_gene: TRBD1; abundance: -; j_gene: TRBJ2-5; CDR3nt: TGTGCCAGCAGTTTCGGGGGACAGGACCAAGAGACCCAGTACTTC; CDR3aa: CASSFGGQDQETQYF
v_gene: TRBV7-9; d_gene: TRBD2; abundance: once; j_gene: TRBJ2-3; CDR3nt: TGTGCCAGCAGCTCGAAGACTAGCGGGGAAAGCACAGATACGCAGTATTTT; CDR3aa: CASSSKTSGESTDTQYF
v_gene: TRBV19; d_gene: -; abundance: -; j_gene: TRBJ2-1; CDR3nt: TGTGCCAGTAGTATACCCGACCCCCGGGGGTCTTTGTACAATGAGCAGTTCTTC; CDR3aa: CASSIPDPRGSLYNEQFF
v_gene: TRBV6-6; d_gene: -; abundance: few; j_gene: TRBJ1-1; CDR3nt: TGTGCCAGCAGTTACAGCCAGAGGAACACTGAAGCTTTCTTT; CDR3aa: CASSYSQRNTEAFF
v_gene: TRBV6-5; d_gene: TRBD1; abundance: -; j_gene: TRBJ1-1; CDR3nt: TGTGCCAGCAGGCCTTCGGACAGGAGGACTGAAGCTTTCTTT; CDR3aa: CASRPSDRRTEAFF
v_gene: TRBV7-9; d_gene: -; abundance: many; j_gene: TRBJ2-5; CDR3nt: TGTGCCAGCAGCGCACGGACGGCTGGGGAGACCCAGTACTTC; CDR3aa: CASSARTAGETQYF
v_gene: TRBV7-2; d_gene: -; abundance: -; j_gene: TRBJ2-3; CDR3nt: TGTGCCAGCAGCTTGCCTCTTGGGTCCGTCGGGACGCAGTATTTT; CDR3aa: CASSLPLGSVGTQYF
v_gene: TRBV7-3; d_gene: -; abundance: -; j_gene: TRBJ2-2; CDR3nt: TGTGCCAGCAGCTCACCCAAGAACACCGGGGAGCTGTTTTTT; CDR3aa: CASSSPKNTGELFF
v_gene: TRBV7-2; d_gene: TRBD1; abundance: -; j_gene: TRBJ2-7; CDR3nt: TGTGCCAGCAGCACCCAGGGACAGCTATACGAGCAGTACTTC; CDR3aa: CASSTQGQLYEQYF
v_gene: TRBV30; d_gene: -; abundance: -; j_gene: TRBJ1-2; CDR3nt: TGTGCCTGGACCGGGATAATTGGCAGGTCAAGTAGTGGTAGCACCTTC; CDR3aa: CAWTGIIGRSSSGSTF
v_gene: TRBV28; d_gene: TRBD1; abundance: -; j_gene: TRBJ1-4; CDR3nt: TGTGCCAGCAAAACCCCCACGACAGGGGGGCCAAAACTGTTTTTT; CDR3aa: CASKTPTTGGPKLFF
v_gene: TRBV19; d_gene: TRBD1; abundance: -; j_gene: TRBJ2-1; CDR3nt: TGTGCCAGTAGTTCACAGGGGGGCTCCTACAATGAGCAGTTCTTC; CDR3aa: CASSSQGGSYNEQFF
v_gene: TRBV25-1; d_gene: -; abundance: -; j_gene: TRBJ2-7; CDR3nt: TGTGCCAGCAGTGACCCTGCTGACGGGTTCGACGAGCAGTACTTC; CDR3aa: CASSDPADGFDEQYF
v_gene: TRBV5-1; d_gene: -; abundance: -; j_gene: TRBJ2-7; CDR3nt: TGCGCCAGCAGCTTGCTCGGCGTAGGTAACTACGAGCAGTACTTC; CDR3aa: CASSLLGVGNYEQYF
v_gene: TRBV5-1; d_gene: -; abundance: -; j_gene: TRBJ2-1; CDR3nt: TGCGCCAGCAGCTTGCTGTCCCACAATGAGCAGTTCTTC; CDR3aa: CASSLLSHNEQFF
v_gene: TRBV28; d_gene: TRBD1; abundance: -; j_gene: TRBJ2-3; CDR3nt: TGTGCCAGCAGTTTAGTGGGGACAGGGAGCACAGATACGCAGTATTTT; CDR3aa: CASSLVGTGSTDTQYF
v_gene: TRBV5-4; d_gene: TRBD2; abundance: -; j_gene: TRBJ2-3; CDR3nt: TGTGCCAGCAGCTCGAAGACTAGCGGGAATTCCCCGGGTACGCAGTATTTT; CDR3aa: CASSSKTSGNSPGTQYF
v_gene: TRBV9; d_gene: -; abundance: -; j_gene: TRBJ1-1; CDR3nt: TGTGCCAGCAGCGGTGGACAGCGATTGAACACTGAAGCTTTCTTT; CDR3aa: CASSGGQRLNTEAFF
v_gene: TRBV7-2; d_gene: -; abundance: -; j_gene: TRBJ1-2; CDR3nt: TGTGCCAGCAGCTTCCGGGGTGGCTACACCTTC; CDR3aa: CASSFRGGYTF
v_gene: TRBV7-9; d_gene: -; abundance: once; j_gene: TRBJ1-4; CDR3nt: TGTGCCAGCAGCTTACAGTCTCTAAGGGTCGTTGCAACTAATGAAAAACTGTTTTTT; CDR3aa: CASSLQSLRVVATNEKLFF
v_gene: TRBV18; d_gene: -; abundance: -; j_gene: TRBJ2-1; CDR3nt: TGTGCCAGCTCACCCCTCCTGGGGAGCAATGAGCAGTTCTTC; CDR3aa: CASSPLLGSNEQFF
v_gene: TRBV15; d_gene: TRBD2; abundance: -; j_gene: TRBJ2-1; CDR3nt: TGTGCCACCAGCAGGAGACTAGCGGGAGCTTACAATGAGCAGTTCTTC; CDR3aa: CATSRRLAGAYNEQFF
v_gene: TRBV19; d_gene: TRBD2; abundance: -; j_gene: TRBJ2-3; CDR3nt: TGTGCCAGTAGCTTTGCGGGGGGTACGCAGTATTTT; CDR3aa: CASSFAGGTQYF
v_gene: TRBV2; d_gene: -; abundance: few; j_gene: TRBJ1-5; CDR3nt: TGTGCCAGCCGCGTATCCCACCTTAATCAGCCCCAGCATTTT; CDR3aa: CASRVSHLNQPQHF
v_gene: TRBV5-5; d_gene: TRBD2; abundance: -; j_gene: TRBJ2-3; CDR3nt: TGTGCCAGCAGCAAGACTAGCGGAGCGGATACGCAGTATTTT; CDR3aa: CASSKTSGADTQYF
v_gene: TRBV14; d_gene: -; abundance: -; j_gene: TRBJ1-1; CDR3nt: TGTGCCAGCAGCCACCAGAGGGGAGGGAATGGAGCTTTCTTT; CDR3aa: CASSHQRGGNGAFF
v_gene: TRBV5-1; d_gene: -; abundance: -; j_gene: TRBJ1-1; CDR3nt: TGCGCCAGCAGCTTGGGGGGCTCCGGTTGGGGCCGGCGGGACACTGAAGCTTTCTTT; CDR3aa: CASSLGGSGWGRRDTEAFF
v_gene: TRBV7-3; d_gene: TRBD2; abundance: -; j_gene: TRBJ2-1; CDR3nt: TGTGCCAGCAGCTTAACGTCGACTAGCGGACCCTACAATGAGCAGTTCTTC; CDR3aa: CASSLTSTSGPYNEQFF
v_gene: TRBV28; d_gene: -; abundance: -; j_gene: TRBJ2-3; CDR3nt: TGTGCCAGCAGTTTCGGACAGTCCACAGATACGCAGTATTTT; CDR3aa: CASSFGQSTDTQYF